This T cell receptor (beta chain) was recorded in a study of regulatory T cells in long-lasting Graves disease. Study-wide results and limits: Persistent disease preferred TRBV28, TRBJ1-2 and TRBJ2-5.

V was shortened by 0 bases and J by 6 bases, with 14 bases between the two germline ends. This CDR3 spans 14 amino acids. CDR1 is GTSNPN, CDR2 SVGIG, per germline (reference sequence). Turning to this clonotype: Its antigen is not identified.

CDR3 regions were amplified by Arm-PCR using iRepertoire HTBI primers to build TCR beta libraries. TCRdb independently ran MiXCR on the multiplex PCR reads; one entry per CDR3 protein. The sample holds roughly 560,000 distinct CDR3 sequences, 16% seen once. Sample time point: newly diagnosed GD, antithyroid drugs for less than 3 months. From RNA extracted from PBMCs, the TCR library was made. These data were also filed under a second study, of T cells in Graves' hyperthyroidism and ophthalmopathy. That paper adds: Initially, a first-round RT-PCR of the TCR CDR3 employed the HTBI primer set. In the analysis, a 13 V-J model separated ophthalmopathy from stable hyperthyroidism.

The sequence was collected from a woman aged 35-60 years with Graves disease. The chain uses TRBV30 and TRBJ1-2; weak D call: TRBD1 (5 bases). Sequences were derived from peripheral blood mononuclear cells (PBMCs), sampled at new diagnosis, from a patient treated with antithyroid drugs. CDR3 in DNA: TGTGCCTGGAGTGTGGCGGAGGGGACGCATGGCTACACCTTC. Protein product: CAWSVAEGTHGYTF.